The source of this TCR beta chain is a study of blood T cell repertoires in COVID-19. Across the whole study: Acute and convalescent COVID-19 specimens originated in the United States, Italy and Spain. The cDNA or gDNA used as material had been derived from T cells, B-cell-depleted T cells, or PBMCs.

J was trimmed by 6 bases and V by 5 bases; bases with no gene match: 10. From germline, CDR1 is MNHEY and CDR2 SVGAGI. This CDR3 is built from 14 residues. As handled by the study authors: Nucleated cell counts were estimated from reference gene primer amplification. Using immunoSEQ multiplex PCR, the repertoire was profiled, and TCRdb retains in-frame clones only, with some absent. V and J calls and clone size come straight from that table; D and trimming were deduced from the DNA. Of fewer than 300,000 clones listed, approximately 87% are singletons. This clonotype was sampled from a woman in her 40s who had recovered from COVID-19. The sample comprised peripheral blood. The gene calls are TRBV6-5 and TRBJ2-7; 7 nucleotides match TRBD1. CDR3 nucleotide sequence: TGTGCCAGCAGTCTCAGGGGGAGACTCGGCGAGCAGTACTTC. Encoded protein: CASSLRGRLGEQYF.